The 16 T cell receptor beta chains reported below all come from one sample, sequenced in a study of T-cell memory formation after mild COVID-19. MiXCR, applied by TCRdb to the 5' RACE reads, yields one record per CDR3 protein. The profile shows hundreds of thousands of distinct CDR3 sequences, roughly 25% of them singletons. The sample was PBMCs or a T cell subset sorted from them (not recorded which). The receptors were gathered from an adult woman who had mild COVID-19 (a few samples of this study predate the infection). Cell type and time point are not known.

This chain joins TRBV4-3 and TRBJ1-2; D might be TRBD1 (6 bases). Germline V CDR1 and CDR2: LGHNA, YSLEER. The V end lost 0 bases, the J end lost 4 bases, and 18 bases lay between the germline ends. The CDR3 is 17 amino acids. The CDR3 loop reads CASSQEGPGATVYGYTF. The CDR3 DNA reads TGCGCCAGCAGCCAAGAAGGACCGGGGGCTACGGTCTATGGCTACACCTTC.

The chain joins TRBV5-1 to TRBJ2-3, with 8 bases aligning to TRBD2. V lost 4 bases to trimming and J lost 0 bases; unmatched junction nucleotides: 7. The CDR3 extends over 16 amino acids. CDR1 SGHRS and CDR2 YFSETQ come from the germline V gene. CDR3 bases: TGCGCCAGCAGCCACCCGCGGGGGGAAAGCACAGATACGCAGTATTTT. As protein: CASSHPRGESTDTQYF. The entire variable domain, with the rest obtained from reference TRBV5-1 and TRBJ2-3, is as follows: KAGVTQTPRYLIKTRGQQVTLSCSPISGHRSVSWYQQTPGQGLQFLFEYFSETQRNKGNFPGRFSGRQFSNSRSEMNVSTLELGDSALYLCASSHPRGESTDTQYFGPGTRLTVL.

This clonotype showed up just a few times. V is TRBV7-9 and J is TRBJ1-5; the D is unclear. This CDR3 has 14 residues. Per the germline V gene, CDR1 is SEHNR and CDR2 is FQNEAQ (reference sequence). V gave up 4 bases and J gave up 3 bases, with 10 bases separating them. The CDR3 nucleotides read TGTGCCAGCAGCTCAGGACTGGCCAATCAGCCCCAGCATTTT. It encodes CASSSGLANQPQHF.

This chain connects TRBV6-2 or TRBV6-3 to TRBJ1-5; D is uncertain. The CDR3 spans 14 residues. V dropped 2 bases and J dropped 2 bases, with 7 bases sitting between them. Looked up from germline, CDR1 is MNHEY and CDR2 is SVGEGT. Here the CDR3 reads CASSYVTGNQPQHF. CDR3 nucleotide sequence: TGTGCCAGCAGTTACGTTACGGGCAATCAGCCCCAGCATTTT.

This chain connects TRBV6-5 to TRBJ2-5, with TRBD1 as a possible D gene (5 bases). Germline CDR1 and CDR2: MNHEY and SVGAGI. V was trimmed by 2 bases and J by 0 bases, leaving 19 bases between them. There are 18 residues in the CDR3. The chain's CDR3 is CASSYRPVLRVYQETQYF. The CDR3, as DNA: TGTGCCAGCAGTTACAGGCCGGTTCTCAGGGTGTACCAAGAGACCCAGTACTTC.

This clonotype occurred a few times. V usage is TRBV7-9 and J usage is TRBJ1-1; D call uncertain. Germline V lookup: CDR1 SEHNR, CDR2 FQNEAQ (reference sequence). The CDR3 contains 10 residues. Trimming took 0 bases from V and 7 from J, leaving 0 bases between them. The CDR3 reads CASSLAEAFF. CDR3 in DNA: TGTGCCAGCAGCTTAGCTGAAGCTTTCTTT.

The table lists this clonotype with a few counts. The chain has TRBV20-1 and TRBJ1-1; D is perhaps TRBD1 (5 bases). V was cut by 4 bases and J by 4 bases, with 13 bases left in between. This CDR3 is 13 amino acids long. CDR1 is DFQATT, CDR2 SNEGSKA, per germline (reference sequence). The CDR3 sequence: CSAIDPRGTEAFF. DNA of the CDR3: TGCAGTGCTATAGACCCTAGGGGCACTGAAGCTTTCTTT.

This clonotype was detected only a few times. The gene calls are TRBV7-2 and TRBJ2-3; 14 positions match TRBD2. V lost 6 bases to trimming and J lost 8 bases; unmatched junction nucleotides: 10. Germline V gene sequence: CDR1 SGHTA, CDR2 FQGNSA. CDR3 length: 16 amino acids. The CDR3 loop is CASRPPGLAGVFTQYF. CDR3 nucleotides: TGTGCCAGCAGGCCACCGGGACTAGCGGGAGTTTTTACGCAGTATTTT.

In its sample, this clonotype was seen a few times. The DNA for the CDR3 is TGCAGTGCTAGTGGGGGGATTGGGGAAAAACTGTTTTTT. As protein: CSASGGIGEKLFF. The chain uses TRBV20-1 and TRBJ1-4; D perhaps matches TRBD1 (5 bases). Trimming left V 3 bases short and J 8 bases short, with 13 bases between. The CDR3 consists of 13 residues. Per the germline V gene, CDR1 is DFQATT and CDR2 is SNEGSKA (reference sequence).

There are a few counts of this clonotype. The gene calls are TRBV7-9 and TRBJ2-5, with no clear D. Per the germline V gene, CDR1 is SEHNR and CDR2 is FQNEAQ (reference sequence). This CDR3 contains 11 residues. Trimming took 7 bases from V and 0 from J, leaving 3 bases between them. The CDR3 bases are TGTGCCAGCACCAACCAAGAGACCCAGTACTTC. Translating gives CASTNQETQYF.

There are a few counts of this clonotype. This chain connects TRBV5-1 to TRBJ2-5; possibly TRBD1 or TRBD2 for D (5 bases each). Deletions cut 4 bases from V and 2 bases from J, with 18 bases between. The CDR3 runs 16 residues. The germline gives CDR1 SGHRS, CDR2 YFSETQ. CDR3 sequence (DNA): TGCGCCAGCAGCCCGGGCACCCCGGGACGGCAAGAGACCCAGTACTTC. Translated, it gives CASSPGTPGRQETQYF.

There are a few counts of this clonotype. The chain employs TRBV29-1 and TRBJ2-7; maybe TRBD2 (5 bases). Germline CDR1 and CDR2: SQVTM and ANQGSEA. Trimming pared 6 bases from V and 2 bases from J, leaving 17 bases between. The CDR3 runs to 14 residues. The CDR3 DNA reads TGCAGCGTCGGCACACCCGGGGTAACCTACGAGCAGTACTTC. It encodes CSVGTPGVTYEQYF.

This chain links TRBV9 with TRBJ2-3; a possible D gene is TRBD1 (6 bases). V lost 0 bases to trimming and J lost 5 bases, with 10 bases between them. The CDR3 is 14 amino acids. The V gene's germline CDR1 is SGDLS and CDR2 YYNGEE. CDR3 region: CASSVEGGRDTQYF. The CDR3 coding sequence is TGTGCCAGCAGCGTAGAAGGGGGAAGAGATACGCAGTATTTT.

This chain connects TRBV5-6 to TRBJ2-7; D is ambiguous. Germline CDR1 SGHDT, CDR2 YYEEEE. This CDR3 contains 12 residues. Between the trimmed V and J ends, which lost 2 bases and 11 bases, there was a span of 14 bases. The CDR3, as DNA: TGTGCCAGCAGCTTCTTAGGGCCGGATGAGTACTTC. It is translated as CASSFLGPDEYF.

This clonotype was detected only a few times. The rearrangement uses TRBV6-2 or TRBV6-3 and TRBJ2-2, with unresolved D. Germline V gene sequence: CDR1 MNHEY, CDR2 SVGEGT. The CDR3 sequence is 12 residues long. V lost 8 bases to trimming and J lost 6 bases, with 10 bases between them. The CDR3 DNA reads TGTGCCAGCCGACCGCAGGCCGGGGAGCTGTTTTTT. Amino acids: CASRPQAGELFF.

This clonotype has just a few counts. The chain has TRBV3-1 and TRBJ2-2, with 7 bases aligning to TRBD2. Germline lookup yields CDR1 LGHDT and CDR2 YNNKEL (reference sequence). CDR3 length: 13 amino acids. V shed 9 bases, J shed 5 bases, and the junction held 6 bases outside the gene matches. This CDR3 is CASTTGGTGELFF. The CDR3 DNA reads TGTGCCAGTACTACCGGGGGGACCGGGGAGCTGTTTTTT.